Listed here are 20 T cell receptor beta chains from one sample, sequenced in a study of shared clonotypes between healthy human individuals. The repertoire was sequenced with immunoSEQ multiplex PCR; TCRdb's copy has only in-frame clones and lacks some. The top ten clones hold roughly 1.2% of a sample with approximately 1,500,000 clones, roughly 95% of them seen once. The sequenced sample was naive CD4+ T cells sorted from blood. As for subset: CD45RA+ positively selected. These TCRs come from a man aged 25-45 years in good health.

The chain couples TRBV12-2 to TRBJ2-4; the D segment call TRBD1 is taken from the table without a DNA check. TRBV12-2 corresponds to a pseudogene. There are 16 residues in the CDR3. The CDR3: CASRLPQGQSQDIQYF. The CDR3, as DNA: TGTGCAAGTCGCTTACCCCAAGGTCAGAGCCAGGACATTCAGTACTTC.

The CDR3: CASRQADQPQHF. CDR3 DNA: TGTGCCAGTCGACAGGCAGATCAGCCCCAGCATTTT. V and J are TRBV6-1 and TRBJ1-5; possibly TRBD1 for D (6 bases). Deletions cut 9 bases from V and 5 bases from J, with 11 bases between. The V gene's germline CDR1 is MNHNS and CDR2 SASEGT. The length of the CDR3 is 12 residues.

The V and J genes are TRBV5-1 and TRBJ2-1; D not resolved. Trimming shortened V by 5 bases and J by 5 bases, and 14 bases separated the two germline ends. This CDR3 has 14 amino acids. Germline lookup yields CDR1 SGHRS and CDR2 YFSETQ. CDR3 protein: CASRPPPYNNEQFF. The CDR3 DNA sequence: TGCGCCAGCAGGCCTCCCCCCTATAACAATGAGCAGTTCTTC. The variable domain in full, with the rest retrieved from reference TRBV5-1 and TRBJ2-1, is KAGVTQTPRYLIKTRGQQVTLSCSPISGHRSVSWYQQTPGQGLQFLFEYFSETQRNKGNFPGRFSGRQFSNSRSEMNVSTLELGDSALYLCASRPPPYNNEQFFGPGTRLTVL.

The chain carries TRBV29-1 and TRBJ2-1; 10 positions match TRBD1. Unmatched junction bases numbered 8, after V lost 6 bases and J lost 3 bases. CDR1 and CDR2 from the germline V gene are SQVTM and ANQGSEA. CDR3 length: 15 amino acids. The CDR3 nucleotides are TGCAGCGTCATACAGGGACAGGGGATCTACAATGAGCAGTTCTTC. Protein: CSVIQGQGIYNEQFF.

The CDR3 region has the DNA TGTGCCAGCTCACTTGTAGCGGGAGAAGTTGGGAGTGAGCAGTTCTTC. It encodes CASSLVAGEVGSEQFF. The chain is built from TRBV18 and TRBJ2-1; TRBD2 agrees at 9 bases. V was pared by 4 bases and J by 9 bases, with 13 bases of the junction left unmatched. Germline values: CDR1 KGHSH, CDR2 LQKENI. This CDR3 region has 16 residues.

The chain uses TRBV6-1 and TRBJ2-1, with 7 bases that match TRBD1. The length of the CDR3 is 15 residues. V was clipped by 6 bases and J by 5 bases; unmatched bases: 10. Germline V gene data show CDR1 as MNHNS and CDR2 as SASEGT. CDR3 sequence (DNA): TGTGCCAGCAGAACCAGACAGGGAAGGAACAATGAGCAGTTCTTC. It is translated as CASRTRQGRNNEQFF.

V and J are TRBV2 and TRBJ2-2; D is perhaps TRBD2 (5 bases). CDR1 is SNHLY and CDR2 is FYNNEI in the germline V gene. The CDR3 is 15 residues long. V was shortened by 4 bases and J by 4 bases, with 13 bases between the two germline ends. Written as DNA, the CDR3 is TGTGCCAGCAGTGGGTCGGGAACACCCACCGGGGAGCTGTTTTTT. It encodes CASSGSGTPTGELFF.

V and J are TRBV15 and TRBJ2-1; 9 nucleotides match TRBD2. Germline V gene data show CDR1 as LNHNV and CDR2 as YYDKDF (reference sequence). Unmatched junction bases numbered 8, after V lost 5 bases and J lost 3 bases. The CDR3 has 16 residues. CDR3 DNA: TGTGCCACCAGCCCTAGGGGACTAGCTTACTACAATGAGCAGTTCTTC. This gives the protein CATSPRGLAYYNEQFF. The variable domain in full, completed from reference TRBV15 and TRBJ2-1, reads DAMVIQNPRYQVTQFGKPVTLSCSQTLNHNVMYWYQQKSSQAPKLLFHYYDKDFNNEADTPDNFQSRRPNTSFCFLDIRSPGLGDTAMYLCATSPRGLAYYNEQFFGPGTRLTVL.

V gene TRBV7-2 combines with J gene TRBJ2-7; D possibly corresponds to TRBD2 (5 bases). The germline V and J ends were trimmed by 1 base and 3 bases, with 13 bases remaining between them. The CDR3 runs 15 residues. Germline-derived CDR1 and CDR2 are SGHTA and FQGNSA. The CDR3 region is CASSLGLDFLYEQYF. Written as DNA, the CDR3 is TGTGCCAGCAGCTTAGGGCTGGACTTTCTCTACGAGCAGTACTTC. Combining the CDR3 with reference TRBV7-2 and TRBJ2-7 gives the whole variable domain GAGVSQSPSNKVTEKGKDVELRCDPISGHTALYWYRQSLGQGLEFLIYFQGNSAPDKSGLPSDRFSAERTGGSVSTLTIQRTQQEDSAVYLCASSLGLDFLYEQYFGPGTRLTVT.

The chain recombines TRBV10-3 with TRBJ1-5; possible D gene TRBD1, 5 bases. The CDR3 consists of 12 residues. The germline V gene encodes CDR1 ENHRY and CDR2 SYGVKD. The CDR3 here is CAVGRENQPQHF. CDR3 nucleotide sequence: TGTGCGGTGGGGCGGGAAAATCAGCCCCAGCATTTT.

In DNA, the CDR3 is TGCGCCAGCAGCGACGGGACACGGAGCACAGATACGCAGTATTTT. Translating it yields CASSDGTRSTDTQYF. The chain joins TRBV5-1 to TRBJ2-3; the D gene is possibly TRBD1 (6 bases). CDR1 is SGHRS and CDR2 is YFSETQ in the germline V gene. CDR3 length: 15 amino acids. With 4 bases removed from V and 0 bases from J, the gap between germline ends came to 12 bases.

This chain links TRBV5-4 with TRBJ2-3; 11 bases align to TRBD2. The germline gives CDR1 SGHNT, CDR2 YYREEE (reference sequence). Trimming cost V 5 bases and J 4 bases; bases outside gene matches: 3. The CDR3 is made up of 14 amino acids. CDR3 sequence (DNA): TGTGCCAGCAGTCCGGGACTAGCGGCAGATACGCAGTATTTT. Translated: CASSPGLAADTQYF. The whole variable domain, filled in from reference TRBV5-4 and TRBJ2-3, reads ETGVTQSPTHLIKTRGQQVTLRCSSQSGHNTVSWYQQALGQGPQFIFQYYREEENGRGNFPPRFSGLQFPNYSSELNVNALELDDSALYLCASSPGLAADTQYFGPGTRLTVL.

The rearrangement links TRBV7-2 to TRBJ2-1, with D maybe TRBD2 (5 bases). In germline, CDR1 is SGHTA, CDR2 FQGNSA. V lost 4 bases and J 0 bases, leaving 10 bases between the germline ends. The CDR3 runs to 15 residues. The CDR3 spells CASSSAAGSYNEQFF. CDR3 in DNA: TGTGCCAGCAGCTCGGCGGCGGGCTCCTACAATGAGCAGTTCTTC.

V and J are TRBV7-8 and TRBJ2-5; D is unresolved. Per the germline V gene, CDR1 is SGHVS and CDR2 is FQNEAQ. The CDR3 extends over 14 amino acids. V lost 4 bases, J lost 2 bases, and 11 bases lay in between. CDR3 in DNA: TGTGCCAGCAGCTCCAGTGCGCCACAAGAGACCCAGTACTTC. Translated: CASSSSAPQETQYF.

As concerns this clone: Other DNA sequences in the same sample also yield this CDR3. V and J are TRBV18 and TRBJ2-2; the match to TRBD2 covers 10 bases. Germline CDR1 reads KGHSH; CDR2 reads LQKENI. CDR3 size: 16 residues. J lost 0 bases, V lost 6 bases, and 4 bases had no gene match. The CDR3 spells CASSPLAGANTGELFF. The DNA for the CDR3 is TGTGCCAGCTCGCCGCTAGCGGGAGCGAACACCGGGGAGCTGTTTTTT. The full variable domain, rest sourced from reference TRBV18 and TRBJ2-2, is NAGVMQNPRHLVRRRGQEARLRCSPMKGHSHVYWYRQLPEEGLKFMVYLQKENIIDESGMPKERFSAEFPKEGPSILRIQQVVRGDSAAYFCASSPLAGANTGELFFGEGSRLTVL.

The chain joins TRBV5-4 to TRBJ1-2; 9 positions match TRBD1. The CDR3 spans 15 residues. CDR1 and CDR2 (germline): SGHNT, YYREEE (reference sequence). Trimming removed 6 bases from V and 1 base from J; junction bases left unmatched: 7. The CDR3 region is CASNGDRAGNYGYTF. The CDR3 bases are TGTGCCAGCAACGGGGACAGGGCGGGTAACTATGGCTACACCTTC. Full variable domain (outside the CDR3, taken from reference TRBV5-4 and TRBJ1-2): ETGVTQSPTHLIKTRGQQVTLRCSSQSGHNTVSWYQQALGQGPQFIFQYYREEENGRGNFPPRFSGLQFPNYSSELNVNALELDDSALYLCASNGDRAGNYGYTFGSGTRLTVV.

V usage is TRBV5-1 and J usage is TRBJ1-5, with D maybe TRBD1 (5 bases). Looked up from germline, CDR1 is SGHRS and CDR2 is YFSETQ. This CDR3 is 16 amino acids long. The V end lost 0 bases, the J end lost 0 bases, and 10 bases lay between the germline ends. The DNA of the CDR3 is TGCGCCAGCAGCTTGGGGGACCTCTATAGCAATCAGCCCCAGCATTTT. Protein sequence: CASSLGDLYSNQPQHF.

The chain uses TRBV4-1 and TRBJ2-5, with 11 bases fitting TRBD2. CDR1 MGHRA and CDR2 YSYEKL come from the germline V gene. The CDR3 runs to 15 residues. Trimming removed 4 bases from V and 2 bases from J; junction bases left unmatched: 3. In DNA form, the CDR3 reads TGCGCCAGCAGCCTAGGGACTAGCGGACAAGAGACCCAGTACTTC. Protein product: CASSLGTSGQETQYF.

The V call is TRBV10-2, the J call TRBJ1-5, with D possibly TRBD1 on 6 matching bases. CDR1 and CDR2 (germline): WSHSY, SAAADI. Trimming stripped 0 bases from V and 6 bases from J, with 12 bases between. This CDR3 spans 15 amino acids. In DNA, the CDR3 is TGCGCCAGCAGTGAGTCAGGGGGAGGACGTCAGCCCCAGCATTTT. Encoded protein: CASSESGGGRQPQHF.

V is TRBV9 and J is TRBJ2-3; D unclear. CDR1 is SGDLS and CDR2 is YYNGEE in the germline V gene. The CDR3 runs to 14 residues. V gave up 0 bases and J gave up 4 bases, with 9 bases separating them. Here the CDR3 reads CASSVETASDTQYF. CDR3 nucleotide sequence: TGTGCCAGCAGCGTAGAAACAGCTTCAGATACGCAGTATTTT.